This passage covers 25 T cell receptor beta chains from one sample sequenced in a study of T cells in women clearing cervical HPV infection. Here immunoSEQ multiplex PCR was the method, and the copy in TCRdb shows in-frame clones only, minus some. The sample holds about 28,000 clones. The sample was blood buffy coat. The receptor set was obtained from a woman between 18 and 75 years old with a cervical HPV16 infection that either progressed to CIN3+ or cleared (not recorded which).

With regard to this clone: The missing CDR3 end, 3 residues past where the read stops, is filled in from the germline J gene. This chain connects TRBV27 to TRBJ2-7, with 7 bases fitting TRBD1. CDR1 MNHEY and CDR2 SMNVEV come from the germline V gene (reference sequence). CDR3 length: 18 amino acids. V was pared by 5 bases and J by 0 bases, with 16 bases of the junction left unmatched. CDR3 bases read: TGTGCCAGCAGTCCAATGGACAGGCCGGTTTCCAGCTCCTACGAG. Translation gives CASSPMDRPVSSSYE. The entire CDR3 is CASSPMDRPVSSSYEQYF.

About this clone itself: The read ends 3 residues before the CDR3 terminus; that terminus is restored from the germline J gene. This chain connects TRBV5-6 to TRBJ1-2, with a weak D call TRBD1 (6 bases). CDR1 and CDR2 from the germline V gene are SGHDT and YYEEEE. The CDR3 sequence is 14 residues long. CDR3 in amino acids: CASSLTGTSYDYTF. The sequenced part of the CDR3 DNA is TGTGCCAGCAGCTTGACAGGGACCTCCTACGAC.

The CDR3 reads CASRGGGPTYNEQFF. The covered CDR3 bases are TGTGCCAGCAGAGGAGGGGGCCCGACCTACAATGAG. V and J are TRBV7-2 and TRBJ2-1; maybe TRBD1 (7 bases). Read coverage stops 3 residues before the CDR3 terminus; the germline J gene supplies the remainder. CDR3 length: 15 residues. Germline V gene sequence: CDR1 SGHTA, CDR2 FQGNSA. The germline V and J ends were trimmed by 6 bases and 2 bases, with 14 bases remaining between them.

Comments on this clone: The CDR3 end falls 3 residues outside the read, so it is completed with the germline J gene. This chain joins TRBV7-9 and TRBJ2-6, with TRBD1 as a possible D gene (5 bases). The CDR3 consists of 15 residues. CDR1 SEHNR and CDR2 FQNEAQ come from the germline V gene (reference sequence). V was cut by 6 bases and J by 0 bases, with 9 bases left in between. CDR3 DNA, as far as it was read: TGTGCCAGCAGTACAGGATTCTCTGGGGCCAACGTC. Its translation: CASSTGFSGANV. The whole CDR3 is CASSTGFSGANVLTF. Complete variable domain (other parts from reference TRBV7-9 and TRBJ2-6): DTGVSQNPRHKITKRGQNVTFRCDPISEHNRLYWYRQTLGQGPEFLTYFQNEAQLEKSRLLSDRFSAERPKGSFSTLEIQRTEQGDSAMYLCASSTGFSGANVLTFGAGSRLTVL.

In the case of this clone: From the germline J gene comes the end of the CDR3, since the read stops 3 residues before it. The chain couples TRBV4-1 to TRBJ1-2; D is unresolved. Deletions cut 0 bases from V and 5 bases from J, with 7 bases between. The CDR3 is made up of 13 amino acids. CDR1 is MGHRA and CDR2 is YSYEKL in the germline V gene. The covered CDR3 bases are TGCGCCAGCAGCCAAGATGACTCTTATGGC. It specifies CASSQDDSYG. The whole CDR3 protein is CASSQDDSYGYTF.

In regard to this clone: The CDR3 end is not reached by the read, which stops 3 residues before it; the germline J gene fills it in. The V gene is TRBV15, the J gene TRBJ2-4, with 8 positions matching TRBD1. V dropped 3 bases and J dropped 5; count of bases not matched to a gene: 3. Germline V gene data show CDR1 as LNHNV and CDR2 as YYDKDF (reference sequence). The CDR3 extends over 14 amino acids. CDR3 DNA (partial): TGTGCCACCAGCAGGGGGGGACAGGAAAACATT. Its protein product is CATSRGGQENI. The whole CDR3 region reads CATSRGGQENIQYF.

Of note for this clone: The read comes to an end 3 residues before the CDR3 does, leaving the germline J gene to fill in the end. The chain uses TRBV18 and TRBJ1-2; D remains ambiguous. Germline V lookup: CDR1 KGHSH, CDR2 LQKENI. The CDR3 has 13 amino acids. CDR3 DNA, as far as it was read: TGTGCCAGCTCGTCGGAGAACACAGATACC. Its translation: CASSSENTDT. The CDR3 in its entirety is CASSSENTDTYTF.

Comments on this clone: The read comes to an end 3 residues before the CDR3 does, leaving the germline J gene to fill in the end. The rearrangement links TRBV19 to TRBJ1-2; no clear D. The CDR3 sequence is 15 residues long. Trimming stripped 0 bases from V and 7 bases from J, with 15 bases between. The germline V gene encodes CDR1 LNHDA and CDR2 SQIVND (reference sequence). Incomplete CDR3 DNA: TGTGCCAGTAGTATAGATCCCCGAGGGTTTAGTGGC. This translates into CASSIDPRGFSG. The complete CDR3 protein is CASSIDPRGFSGYTF.

About this clone itself: The read terminates 3 residues ahead of where the CDR3 ends, so the germline J gene completes it. The chain links TRBV20-1 to TRBJ2-5; 10 bases are shared with TRBD2. V dropped 4 bases and J dropped 7; count of bases not matched to a gene: 6. The CDR3 is 13 amino acids. Germline loops: CDR1 DFQATT, CDR2 SNEGSKA (reference sequence). The CDR3 loop is CSATTSGEGTQYF. The DNA read from the CDR3 is TGCAGTGCTACAACTAGCGGGGAGGGGACC.

About this clone: The read terminates 3 residues before the CDR3 end, so the remaining end is supplied by the germline J gene. The gene calls are TRBV7-2 and TRBJ2-3, with 10 bases fitting TRBD1. Germline V gene sequence: CDR1 SGHTA, CDR2 FQGNSA. This CDR3 region has 15 residues. CDR3 bases read: TGTGCCAGCAGCATTCGCGGGACAGGGGAAGAGACG. Encoded protein: CASSIRGTGEET. The CDR3 in its entirety is CASSIRGTGEETQYF.

A remark on this clone: An end of the junction differs from the germline gene, which may be a read error. The CDR3 extends 3 residues past the end of the read, so its final part is completed from the germline J gene. The chain has TRBV7-3 and TRBJ2-7; D unresolved. Germline V lookup: CDR1 SGHTA, CDR2 FQGTGA. The CDR3 contains 13 residues. CDR3 sequence reads: CSSSLGSAYEQYF. The CDR3 bases that were read are TGTTCCAGCAGCTTAGGTTCGGCCTACGAG.

Regarding this clone: Compared with germline, one end of the junction differs, possibly owing to a read error. The read ends 3 residues before the CDR3 terminus; that terminus is restored from the germline J gene. The V call is TRBV7-2, the J call TRBJ2-3; D is perhaps TRBD2 (6 bases). There are 15 residues in the CDR3. Germline CDR1 and CDR2: SGHTA and FQGNSA. CDR3 in amino acids: CASSLLGGVPETQYF. The part of the CDR3 DNA that was read is TGTGCCAGCAGCTTACTGGGCGGGGTTCCAGAGACG.

About this clone itself: Coverage ceases 3 residues before the CDR3 finishes, and the germline J gene fills in the end. This chain joins TRBV19 and TRBJ1-2; possibly TRBD1 for D (6 bases). Germline assignment: CDR1 LNHDA and CDR2 SQIVND (reference sequence). The CDR3 length is 14 residues. The CDR3 is CASRDGGPSYDYTF. The CDR3 bases that were read are TGTGCCAGCCGGGACGGGGGGCCCTCCTACGAC. Variable domain in full (rest from reference TRBV19 and TRBJ1-2): DGGITQSPKYLFRKEGQNVTLSCEQNLNHDAMYWYRQDPGQGLRLIYYSQIVNDFQKGDIAEGYSVSREKKESFPLTVTSAQKNPTAFYLCASRDGGPSYDYTFGSGTRLTVV.

With respect to this clone: The CDR3 extends 3 residues past the end of the read, so its final part is completed from the germline J gene. The chain recombines TRBV20-1 with TRBJ2-5, with a possible D match to TRBD2 (7 bases). The CDR3 sequence is 13 residues long. Germline lookup yields CDR1 DFQATT and CDR2 SNEGSKA (reference sequence). Trimming left V 6 bases short and J 5 bases short, with 16 bases between. The part of the CDR3 DNA that was read is TGCAGTGCCCCGGACAGCGGGGTGGAGACC. Its protein is CSAPDSGVET. The whole CDR3 sequence reads CSAPDSGVETQYF.

With regard to this clone: The missing CDR3 end, 3 residues past where the read stops, is filled in from the germline J gene. The rearrangement links TRBV18 to TRBJ1-2; no definite D call. Looked up from germline, CDR1 is KGHSH and CDR2 is LQKENI. The CDR3 totals 16 residues. This CDR3 is CASSSRTSGLYNDYTF. CDR3 DNA, as far as it was read: TGTGCCAGCTCGTCCAGGACTAGCGGGCTCTACAATGAC.

With respect to this clone: The CDR3 is cut off 3 residues early in the read; its end comes from the germline J gene. The chain joins TRBV18 to TRBJ2-3, with TRBD2 as a possible D gene (6 bases). CDR3 length: 15 residues. The germline V gene encodes CDR1 KGHSH and CDR2 LQKENI. The sequenced CDR3 bases are TGTGCCAGCTCACCAGGTGGGGGGACCAGGGAGACG. Protein product: CASSPGGGTRET. The CDR3 in full is CASSPGGGTRETQYF.

This chain's CDR3 is CASSIGLAGNNEQFF. CDR3 bases read: TGTGCCAGTAGTATAGGGCTAGCGGGCAACAATGAG. The chain couples TRBV19 to TRBJ2-1; 8 bases map to TRBD2. Coverage ceases 3 residues before the CDR3 finishes, and the germline J gene fills in the end. This CDR3 has 15 amino acids. CDR1 is LNHDA, CDR2 SQIVND, per germline (reference sequence). Trimming cost V 1 base and J 5 bases; bases outside gene matches: 4.

For this clone: The read ends 3 residues before the CDR3 terminus; that terminus is restored from the germline J gene. The V and J genes are TRBV19 and TRBJ2-1, with 13 bases that match TRBD2. With V trimmed by 8 bases and J by 3 bases, 4 bases remained unmatched. Germline values: CDR1 LNHDA, CDR2 SQIVND (reference sequence). The CDR3 spans 15 residues. CDR3 bases read: TGTGCCAGTCGACTAGCGGGGGGAAACTACAATGAG. Amino acids: CASRLAGGNYNE. The entire CDR3 protein reads CASRLAGGNYNEQFF.

Regarding this clone: The read gets to within 3 residues of the CDR3 end, and the germline J gene fills in the rest. The chain uses TRBV4-1 and TRBJ1-2; D may be TRBD1 (6 bases). Germline V CDR1 and CDR2: MGHRA, YSYEKL. This CDR3 region has 17 residues. The V gene lost 4 bases and the J gene lost 3 bases, with 21 bases spanning the gap. This chain's CDR3 is CASSPRALPGAYYGYTF. The part of the CDR3 DNA that was read is TGCGCCAGCAGCCCCAGAGCATTACCAGGGGCCTACTATGGC.

This CDR3 is CASSLRSDSPSRQETQYF. The sequenced part of the CDR3 DNA is TGTGCCAGCAGCCTCCGGTCGGACTCCCCGTCTAGACAAGAGACC. The chain couples TRBV7-6 to TRBJ2-5, with a tentative D call TRBD2 (5 bases). The CDR3 end is not reached by the read, which stops 3 residues before it; the germline J gene fills it in. V gave up 5 bases and J gave up 2 bases, with 24 bases separating them. The CDR3 sequence is 18 residues long. Germline-derived CDR1 and CDR2 are SGHVS and FNYEAQ.

CDR3 sequence: CASSVVAFPTSGETQYF. The sequenced CDR3 bases are TGTGCCAGCAGCGTAGTAGCCTTTCCTACCTCAGGGGAGACC. This sequence joins TRBV9 and TRBJ2-5; possible D gene TRBD1, 5 bases. The read terminates 3 residues ahead of where the CDR3 ends, so the germline J gene completes it. V was cut by 0 bases and J by 5 bases, with 20 bases left in between. CDR1 is SGDLS and CDR2 is YYNGEE in the germline V gene. The CDR3 has 17 amino acids.

The sequenced CDR3 bases are TGTGCTAGCGGTACTAGCGGGGAAGAGACA. Protein product: CASGTSGEET. The entire CDR3 is CASGTSGEETAFF. V is TRBV7-7 and J is TRBJ1-1; no clear D gene. The read finishes 3 residues shy of the CDR3 end, and the germline J gene is used to complete it. The germline V gene encodes CDR1 SSHAT and CDR2 FNYEAQ (reference sequence). The CDR3 spans 13 residues. Full variable domain (missing parts from reference TRBV7-7 and TRBJ1-1): GAGVSQSPRYKVTKRGQDVTLRCDPISSHATLYWYQQALGQGPEFLTYFNYEAQPDKSGLPSDRFSAERPEGSISTLTIQRTEQRDSAMYRCASGTSGEETAFFGQGTRLTVV.

A note on this clone: The read is 3 residues too short to cover the CDR3 end, so that end is filled in from the germline J gene. The chain employs TRBV7-2 and TRBJ2-3, with D uncertain. Germline-derived CDR1 and CDR2 are SGHTA and FQGNSA. The CDR3 is made up of 15 amino acids. The CDR3 loop is CASSLMGWYQETQYF. The sequenced part of the CDR3 DNA is TGTGCCAGCAGCTTAATGGGCTGGTACCAAGAGACG. Variable domain in full (rest from reference TRBV7-2 and TRBJ2-3): GAGVSQSPSNKVTEKGKDVELRCDPISGHTALYWYRQSLGQGLEFLIYFQGNSAPDKSGLPSDRFSAERTGGSVSTLTIQRTQQEDSAVYLCASSLMGWYQETQYFGPGTRLTVL.

Remarks on this clone: Read coverage stops 3 residues before the CDR3 terminus; the germline J gene supplies the remainder. The V gene is TRBV7-2, the J gene TRBJ2-7; D is unclear. The CDR3 is 13 residues long. CDR1 SGHTA and CDR2 FQGNSA come from the germline V gene. Trimming pared 5 bases from V and 3 bases from J, leaving 11 bases between. The CDR3 spells CASSLAGRYEQYF. The sequenced part of the CDR3 DNA is TGTGCCAGCAGCCTGGCTGGGCGCTACGAG.

Turning to this clone: The read is 3 residues too short to cover the CDR3 end, so that end is filled in from the germline J gene. The gene calls are TRBV19 and TRBJ2-7, with 10 bases fitting TRBD2. CDR3 size: 15 residues. Germline CDR1 and CDR2: LNHDA and SQIVND (reference sequence). J lost 1 base, V lost 5 bases, and 5 bases had no gene match. The chain's CDR3 is CASSPAGGPSYEQYF. The sequenced CDR3 bases are TGTGCCAGTAGTCCAGCGGGGGGGCCTTCCTACGAG.